A single sample is the source of the 4 T cell receptor beta chains below, sequenced in a study of cytomegalovirus exposure and HLA in healthy donors. Primers: 60 Vbeta forward and 13 Jbeta reverse. The assay was immunoSEQ multiplex PCR, and TCRdb's table has in-frame clones only and misses some. The table lists some 220,000 clones, roughly 81% of them singletons. The sequencing input was PBMCs. These receptors were collected from a girl aged 2-9 years in good health and CMV-seronegative.

The chain carries TRBV21-1 and TRBJ1-4. TRBV21-1 is a pseudogene locus. The CDR3 runs 12 residues. This CDR3 is CASSLGGEKLFF. In DNA form, the CDR3 reads TGTGCCAGCAGCCTCGGGGGTGAAAAACTGTTTTTT.

The chain links TRBV2 to TRBJ2-2; TRBD2 agrees at 10 bases. The CDR3 runs to 20 residues. CDR1 and CDR2 from the germline V gene are SNHLY and FYNNEI. V lost 2 bases to trimming and J lost 4 bases; unmatched junction nucleotides: 16. The CDR3 sequence: CASSEIWGLASPELTGELFF. The CDR3 DNA sequence: TGTGCCAGCAGTGAAATCTGGGGACTAGCGTCACCTGAACTCACCGGGGAGCTGTTTTTT. The variable domain in full, with the rest retrieved from reference TRBV2 and TRBJ2-2, is EPEVTQTPSHQVTQMGQEVILRCVPISNHLYFYWYRQILGQKVEFLVSFYNNEISEKSEIFDDQFSVERPDGSNFTLKIRSTKLEDSAMYFCASSEIWGLASPELTGELFFGEGSRLTVL.

The chain carries TRBV5-1 and TRBJ2-5; D may be TRBD1 (5 bases). The DNA end is more similar to TRBJ2-7, so the J call may be wrong. This CDR3 spans 14 amino acids. Germline values: CDR1 SGHRS, CDR2 YFSETQ. The CDR3 DNA reads TGCGCCAGCAGCTTCCACAGGAGCTCCTACGAGCAGTACTTC. This codes for CASSFHRSSYEQYF.

There are a few counts of this clone. The V call is TRBV6-1, the J call TRBJ1-2; 7 bases are shared with TRBD1. CDR3 length: 13 amino acids. The germline CDR1 and CDR2 sequences are MNHNS and SASEGT. The ends lost 6 bases at V and 6 bases at J; junction bases unmatched: 7. The CDR3 region is CASSSTGSHGYTF. CDR3 in DNA: TGTGCCAGCAGCTCGACAGGGAGCCATGGCTACACCTTC.